This note documents a single T cell receptor beta chain sequence. This record belongs to a study of T cell changes during pregnancy in multiple sclerosis. The length of the CDR3 is 13 residues. Germline V lookup: CDR1 MDHEN, CDR2 SYDVKM. V gave up 3 bases and J gave up 3 bases, with 9 bases separating them. Sequencing was performed with immunoSEQ multiplex PCR; in TCRdb, only in-frame clones are kept and a portion is missing. There are tens of thousands of clones in the sample; roughly 91% occur only once, and 2% to 2.5% lies in the top ten. The gene calls are TRBV28 and TRBJ2-7, with D possibly matching TRBD1 (5 bases). This clonotype was sampled from a female donor in good health, enrolled as a control in a pregnancy study. The material sequenced was peripheral blood, taken in the third trimester of pregnancy. CDR3 protein: CASSFAGIYEQYF. The CDR3, as DNA: TGTGCCAGCAGTTTTGCAGGGATCTACGAGCAGTACTTC.